A selection of T cell receptor beta chains follows, all from one sample in a study of T cells in Graves' hyperthyroidism and ophthalmopathy. In TCRdb, the multiplex PCR reads were re-called with MiXCR into one record per CDR3 protein. This sample has about 380,000 distinct CDR3 sequences, with roughly 14% found just once. The sample comprised blood. The receptors come from a woman aged 55-70 years with Graves' hyperthyroidism. Each CDR3 is given with its conserved first and last residue. The D gene is left open where the match is weak. Size tells how often a clone was seen (once, few, many) or the class of an expanded clone, and some rows leave it out.

D gene: TRBD2
V gene: TRBV12-3/TRBV12-4
J gene: TRBJ2-3
clone size: -
CDR3 DNA: TGTGCCAGCAGTTTTCCTCGTCGACTAGCGGGATCGGGGGCAGATACGCAGTATTTT
CDR3 protein: CASSFPRRLAGSGADTQYF

D gene: -
V gene: TRBV2
J gene: TRBJ1-1
clone size: many
CDR3 DNA: TGTGCCAGCATGCGGATGAACACTGAAGCTTTCTTT
CDR3 protein: CASMRMNTEAFF

D gene: -
V gene: TRBV20-1
J gene: TRBJ2-7
clone size: many
CDR3 DNA: TGCAGTGCTGTCCGGGAAATGTACGAGCAGTACTTC
CDR3 protein: CSAVREMYEQYF

D gene: -
V gene: TRBV6-1
J gene: TRBJ1-3
clone size: -
CDR3 DNA: TGTGCCAGCCTACCGACCGGGACCCCTGGAAACACCATATATTTT
CDR3 protein: CASLPTGTPGNTIYF

D gene: TRBD2
V gene: TRBV7-8
J gene: TRBJ2-7
clone size: many
CDR3 DNA: TGTGCCAGCAGCTTAAGCGGGGGCGAGCAGTACTTC
CDR3 protein: CASSLSGGEQYF

D gene: TRBD1
V gene: TRBV20-1
J gene: TRBJ2-7
clone size: -
CDR3 DNA: TGCAGTGCTGCCGGGACAGGGAGGTACGAGCAGTACTTC
CDR3 protein: CSAAGTGRYEQYF

D gene: -
V gene: TRBV27
J gene: TRBJ2-1
clone size: many
CDR3 DNA: TGTGCCAGCAGCCGCACAGGGTTGACCTACAATGAGCAGTTCTTC
CDR3 protein: CASSRTGLTYNEQFF

D gene: -
V gene: TRBV20-1
J gene: TRBJ2-7
clone size: few
CDR3 DNA: TGCAGTGCTAGAGATGCGGAGGGGGGAACCTACGAGCAGTACTTC
CDR3 protein: CSARDAEGGTYEQYF

D gene: -
V gene: TRBV5-1
J gene: TRBJ2-2
clone size: -
CDR3 DNA: TGCGCCAGCAGCTTTGGGACTTTTAACACCGGGGAGCTGTTTTTT
CDR3 protein: CASSFGTFNTGELFF

D gene: TRBD1
V gene: TRBV6-6
J gene: TRBJ2-2
clone size: many
CDR3 DNA: TGTGCCAGCAGTTACTCTGAGGGGGCGGGCACCGGGGAGCTGTTTTTT
CDR3 protein: CASSYSEGAGTGELFF

D gene: -
V gene: TRBV30
J gene: TRBJ2-7
clone size: many
CDR3 DNA: TGTGCCTGGAGGGGGACCTACGAGCAGTACTTC
CDR3 protein: CAWRGTYEQYF

D gene: TRBD2
V gene: TRBV10-3
J gene: TRBJ2-3
clone size: many
CDR3 DNA: TGTGCCATCAGTGAGTCGATAGTCGTGGGACTAGTCACAGATACGCAGTATTTT
CDR3 protein: CAISESIVVGLVTDTQYF

D gene: TRBD1
V gene: TRBV20-1
J gene: TRBJ1-5
clone size: -
CDR3 DNA: TGCAGTGCTGGTCGACAGGGGGGTAGCAATCAGCCCCAGCATTTT
CDR3 protein: CSAGRQGGSNQPQHF

D gene: -
V gene: TRBV12-3/TRBV12-4
J gene: TRBJ2-3
clone size: many
CDR3 DNA: TGTGCCAGCAGCCACTGGCGGCCGGCTAGTAGCACAGATACGCAGTATTTT
CDR3 protein: CASSHWRPASSTDTQYF

D gene: -
V gene: TRBV5-8
J gene: TRBJ2-1
clone size: -
CDR3 DNA: TGTGCCGACACTCGCGGGCGTCTACCGAACAATGAGCAGTTCTTC
CDR3 protein: CADTRGRLPNNEQFF

D gene: -
V gene: TRBV5-5
J gene: TRBJ2-7
clone size: many
CDR3 DNA: TGTGCCAGCAGCTCATCCCTTTCGGCACTAGGATTTTACTACGAGCAGTACTTC
CDR3 protein: CASSSSLSALGFYYEQYF

D gene: TRBD2
V gene: TRBV20-1
J gene: TRBJ2-3
clone size: few
CDR3 DNA: TGCAGTGCTAGAGATGCGGGTGGCGGGAGGGGCACAGATACGCAGTATTTT
CDR3 protein: CSARDAGGGRGTDTQYF

D gene: TRBD2
V gene: TRBV6-2/TRBV6-3
J gene: TRBJ2-2
clone size: few
CDR3 DNA: TGTGCCAGCAGTAAACTAGCGGGAGACGTCACCGGGGAGCTGTTTTTT
CDR3 protein: CASSKLAGDVTGELFF

D gene: -
V gene: TRBV6-1
J gene: TRBJ2-6
clone size: -
CDR3 DNA: TGTGCCAGTCGGTGGTCAGCCGTCTCTGGGGCCAACGTCCTGACTTTC
CDR3 protein: CASRWSAVSGANVLTF

D gene: -
V gene: TRBV12-3/TRBV12-4
J gene: TRBJ2-4
clone size: once
CDR3 DNA: TGTGCCAGCAGGCACCGAGCCGGAGGAATAGCCAAAAACATTCAGTACTTC
CDR3 protein: CASRHRAGGIAKNIQYF

D gene: TRBD2
V gene: TRBV4-1
J gene: TRBJ2-1
clone size: many
CDR3 DNA: TGCGCCAGCAGCCAAGAAGGGCGGGAGACATATAATGAGCAGTTCTTC
CDR3 protein: CASSQEGRETYNEQFF

D gene: TRBD2
V gene: TRBV3-1
J gene: TRBJ2-5
clone size: -
CDR3 DNA: TGTGCCAGCAGTAATAGGGCGGGGGAAGAGACCCAGTACTTC
CDR3 protein: CASSNRAGEETQYF

D gene: -
V gene: TRBV12-3/TRBV12-4
J gene: TRBJ2-1
clone size: many
CDR3 DNA: TGTGCCAGCAGTCCTCAGTTAGTTTCTTACAATGAGCAGTTCTTC
CDR3 protein: CASSPQLVSYNEQFF

D gene: TRBD2
V gene: TRBV15
J gene: TRBJ2-4
clone size: -
CDR3 DNA: TGTGCCACCCGCGAGAGCGGGAGGGCCAGTGACATTCAGTACTTC
CDR3 protein: CATRESGRASDIQYF

D gene: -
V gene: TRBV5-8
J gene: TRBJ2-1
clone size: many
CDR3 DNA: TGTGCCAGCAGCCCCACGGCGTCGCGCGAGCAGTTCTTC
CDR3 protein: CASSPTASREQFF

D gene: TRBD1
V gene: TRBV30
J gene: TRBJ2-3
clone size: -
CDR3 DNA: TGTGCCTGGGGACAGGGGGCGGATACGCAGTATTTT
CDR3 protein: CAWGQGADTQYF

D gene: TRBD1
V gene: TRBV3-1
J gene: TRBJ2-7
clone size: many
CDR3 DNA: TGTGCCAGCAGCCAGCAAAGTCGGACAGGCTACGAGCAGTACTTC
CDR3 protein: CASSQQSRTGYEQYF

D gene: TRBD1
V gene: TRBV5-1
J gene: TRBJ1-1
clone size: -
CDR3 DNA: TGCGCCAGCAGCCGTCTGACAGGGGATAAGGACACTGAAGCTTTCTTT
CDR3 protein: CASSRLTGDKDTEAFF

D gene: -
V gene: TRBV5-1
J gene: TRBJ2-7
clone size: many
CDR3 DNA: TGCGCCAGCAGCCCCGTTTCGGGGAGCGACTACGAGCAGTACTTC
CDR3 protein: CASSPVSGSDYEQYF